This is a list of T cell receptor beta chains from one sample in a study of cytomegalovirus exposure and HLA in healthy donors. The repertoire was sequenced with immunoSEQ multiplex PCR; TCRdb's copy has only in-frame clones and lacks some. In total, the table holds about 140,000 clones. The specimen sequenced was PBMCs. These receptors were taken from a woman younger than 30 in good health and CMV-seronegative. CDR3s include the opening cysteine and the closing phenylalanine or tryptophan. The order of the fields is D gene, J gene, V gene, CDR3 protein, CDR3 DNA. A D gene is named only where the DNA matches it firmly.

TRBD2 | TRBJ2-2 | TRBV7-3 | CASSFQEASGRGTGELFF | TGTGCCAGCAGCTTTCAAGAAGCTAGCGGGAGGGGCACCGGGGAGCTGTTTTTT
. | TRBJ1-2 | TRBV21-1 | CASSEASGDRVFPNYGYTF | TGTGCCAGCAGCGAGGCATCTGGGGACAGGGTCTTCCCTAACTATGGCTACACCTTC
. | TRBJ2-6 | TRBV4-3 | CASSQEWHSGANVLTF | TGCGCCAGCAGCCAAGAGTGGCACTCTGGGGCCAACGTCCTGACTTTC
TRBD2 | TRBJ2-5 | TRBV15 | CATSRGLAYQETQYF | TGTGCCACCAGCAGAGGACTAGCGTACCAAGAGACCCAGTACTTC
TRBD1 | TRBJ1-1 | TRBV2 | CASSRTGLSSAEAFF | TGTGCCAGCAGTAGGACAGGGTTGTCGTCGGCTGAAGCTTTCTTT
TRBD1 | TRBJ1-1 | TRBV5-4 | CASSWDRGRNTEAFF | TGTGCCAGCAGCTGGGACAGGGGACGGAACACTGAAGCTTTCTTT
TRBD2 | TRBJ2-3 | TRBV5-4 | CASRPGTSRSSTDTQYF | TGTGCCAGCAGGCCTGGGACTAGCAGAAGTAGCACAGATACGCAGTATTTT
. | TRBJ2-5 | TRBV7-3 | CASSLTSSETQYF | TGTGCCAGCAGCTTAACTAGCTCAGAGACCCAGTACTTC
. | TRBJ2-5 | TRBV30 | CAWSVALAGQETQYF | TGTGCCTGGAGTGTTGCTCTTGCGGGACAAGAGACCCAGTACTTC
. | TRBJ2-4 | TRBV5-1 | CASSLEGGLTKNIQYF | TGCGCCAGCAGCTTGGAGGGGGGGCTAACCAAAAACATTCAGTACTTC
TRBD2 | TRBJ2-2 | TRBV7-2 | CASSYGLASGELFF | TGTGCCAGCAGCTACGGACTAGCCTCCGGGGAGCTGTTTTTT
TRBD2 | TRBJ2-1 | TRBV6-4 | CARKGLADRYNEQFF | TGTGCCAGAAAGGGACTAGCGGACCGCTACAATGAGCAGTTCTTC
. | TRBJ1-1 | TRBV5-1 | CASSFGPPGVGGEAFF | TGCGCCAGCAGCTTTGGGCCGCCTGGAGTCGGGGGTGAAGCTTTCTTT
TRBD1 | TRBJ1-1 | TRBV14 | CASSTRQGLTEAFF | TGTGCCAGCAGCACCCGACAGGGGTTAACTGAAGCTTTCTTT
. | TRBJ2-1 | TRBV4-2 | CASSQPTGSNEQFF | TGTGCCAGCAGCCAACCAACAGGGAGCAATGAGCAGTTCTTC
. | TRBJ1-2 | TRBV7-9 | CASSGDTNYGYTF | TGTGCCAGTAGTGGTGACACCAACTATGGCTACACCTTC
TRBD1 | TRBJ1-1 | TRBV7-2 | CASSQTGDTEAFF | TGTGCCAGCAGCCAAACAGGGGACACTGAAGCTTTCTTT
. | TRBJ1-3 | TRBV5-6 | CASSLAGSGNTIYF | TGTGCCAGCAGCTTGGCCGGCTCTGGAAACACCATATATTTT
TRBD2 | TRBJ2-3 | TRBV6-4 | CASSPGRDGDTQYF | TGTGCCAGCAGTCCCGGGAGGGATGGGGATACGCAGTATTTT
TRBD1 | TRBJ1-2 | TRBV29-1 | CSVEERGRSDGYTF | TGCAGCGTTGAAGAGAGGGGGCGATCCGATGGCTACACCTTC
. | TRBJ1-1 | TRBV6-5 | CAIFDRDNTEAFF | TGTGCCATCTTCGACAGAGATAACACTGAAGCTTTCTTT
TRBD2 | TRBJ2-1 | TRBV19 | CASSSSGRRQFF | TGTGCCAGTAGTTCGAGCGGGAGGAGACAGTTCTTC
. | TRBJ2-1 | TRBV27 | CASSPIRGNEQFF | TGTGCCAGCAGTCCAATACGGGGAAATGAGCAGTTCTTC
. | TRBJ1-3 | TRBV2 | CASNTGIGVSGNTIYF | TGTGCCAGCAACACCGGGATCGGGGTCTCTGGAAACACCATATATTTT
TRBD2 | TRBJ2-3 | TRBV5-1 | CASSWTSGTSTDTQYF | TGCGCCAGCAGTTGGACTAGCGGGACTAGCACAGATACGCAGTATTTT
. | TRBJ1-2 | TRBV7-9 | CASSGPQGNYTF | TGTGCCAGCAGCGGCCCCCAGGGGAACTACACCTTC
. | TRBJ2-1 | TRBV15 | CATSRDSQILTYNEQFF | TGTGCCACCAGCAGAGATTCACAGATACTGACCTACAATGAGCAGTTCTTC
. | TRBJ2-5 | TRBV28 | CASKGETQYF | TGTGCCAGCAAGGGGGAGACCCAGTACTTC
TRBD2 | TRBJ2-1 | TRBV6-1 | CASSDSGSSYNEQFF | TGTGCCAGCAGCGATAGCGGGAGTTCCTACAATGAGCAGTTCTTC
. | TRBJ1-1 | TRBV5-1 | CASSLNQGNTEAFF | TGCGCCAGCAGCTTGAACCAGGGAAACACTGAAGCTTTCTTC
TRBD1 | TRBJ2-3 | TRBV27 | CASSANHRGPSTDTQYF | TGTGCCAGCAGTGCAAATCACAGGGGACCTAGCACAGATACGCAGTATTTT
TRBD2 | TRBJ2-5 | TRBV6-1 | CASSEALAEQETQYF | TGTGCCAGCAGTGAGGCACTAGCGGAACAAGAGACCCAGTACTTC
. | TRBJ2-1 | TRBV19 | CASSIELSDEQFF | TGTGCCAGTAGTATCGAGCTATCCGATGAGCAGTTCTTC
. | TRBJ2-3 | TRBV25-1 | CASSEWGRVADTQYF | TGTGCCAGCAGTGAATGGGGCAGGGTGGCAGATACGCAGTATTTT
TRBD1 | TRBJ2-2 | TRBV10-3 | CAIGQGRYTGELFF | TGTGCCATCGGACAGGGGCGGTACACCGGGGAGCTGTTTTTT
TRBD2 | TRBJ2-1 | TRBV6-6 | CDSLGGLAVNEQFF | TGTGACTCCCTGGGCGGACTAGCGGTGAATGAGCAGTTCTTC
. | TRBJ1-5 | TRBV6-5 | CASSYSRHQGNRPQHF | TGTGCCAGCAGTTACTCGAGACACCAGGGAAATCGGCCCCAGCATTTT
TRBD2 | TRBJ2-3 | TRBV9 | CASSPHSGRQDTQYF | TGTGCCAGCAGCCCCCATAGCGGGAGGCAGGATACGCAGTATTTT
. | TRBJ2-2 | TRBV25-1 | CASQKTGSGELFF | TGTGCCAGCCAAAAGACAGGATCCGGGGAGCTGTTTTTT
TRBD1 | TRBJ2-2 | TRBV19 | CASSVRDRVTGELFF | TGTGCCAGTAGTGTCCGGGACAGGGTTACCGGGGAGCTGTTTTTT
TRBD1 | TRBJ1-2 | TRBV5-1 | CASSTGQGDYGYTF | TGCGCCAGCAGCACCGGACAGGGGGATTATGGCTACACCTTC
TRBD1 | TRBJ1-5 | TRBV7-6 | CASSPGRQGSDQPQHF | TGTGCCAGCAGCCCCGGAAGACAGGGGAGCGATCAGCCCCAGCATTTT
TRBD1 | TRBJ1-1 | TRBV5-4 | CASGDRAYEAFF | TGTGCCAGCGGGGACAGGGCTTATGAAGCTTTCTTT
TRBD1 | TRBJ1-1 | TRBV10-3 | CAISEGTGGIAEAFF | TGTGCCATCAGTGAGGGGACAGGGGGTATTGCTGAAGCTTTCTTT
. | TRBJ2-7 | TRBV6-5 | CASSYSWIGTYEQYF | TGTGCCAGCAGTTACTCGTGGATCGGGACCTACGAGCAGTACTTC